This TCR beta chain stems from a study of vaccination effects on CD4 cells after COVID-19. The table came from immunoSEQ multiplex PCR; TCRdb's copy has only in-frame clones and leaves some out. The table includes about 29,000 clones, 65% to 75% detected once. In regard to this clone: Its matching antigen is unknown.

The CDR3 is made up of 16 amino acids. Germline CDR1 and CDR2: WSHSY and SAAADI. Trimming took 5 bases from V and 0 from J, leaving 16 bases between them. Viral peptide pool expansion of antigen-specific CD4+ T cells preceded sequencing in the ViraFEST assay. Subsequent to a culture period of more than 9 days, CD4+ T cells were isolated. Participants received two doses of either the BNT162b2 or mRNA-1273 vaccine. The TCR originated in a human donor who received a COVID-19 vaccine. The genes are TRBV10-2 and TRBJ1-1; TRBD1 is a possible D gene (6 bases). Sequenced here: CD4+ T cells from PBMCs cultured with HCoV-OC43 spike peptides, sampled after COVID-19 vaccination. Noted subset: HCoV-OC43 spike overlapping peptide pool stimulation. CDR3 coding DNA: TGCGCCAGCAGTCAGACAGGAGGGTTCATGAACACTGAAGCTTTCTTT. Amino acid sequence: CASSQTGGFMNTEAFF.